A single sample gave rise to the 9 T cell receptor beta chains below, sequenced in a study of T cell changes during pregnancy in multiple sclerosis. TCRdb's table, derived via immunoSEQ multiplex PCR, lists solely in-frame clones and lacks some. The sample lists about 32,000 clones, 85% to 95% occurring once. The sequencing here drew on CD4+ T cells from peripheral blood mononuclear cells, taken in the second trimester of pregnancy. These receptors all stem from a female donor with multiple sclerosis, enrolled in a pregnancy study.

A remark on this clone: Sequence at one end of the junction differs from germline and may be a read error. This chain links TRBV5-4 with TRBJ2-5, with TRBD1 matching 9 bases. CDR3 length equals 16 residues. From germline, CDR1 is SGHNT and CDR2 YYREEE (reference sequence). CDR3 region: CASKGNGQGRSETQYF. In DNA form, the CDR3 reads TGTGCGAGCAAGGGGAATGGACAGGGGAGGTCGGAGACCCAGTACTTC.

The V gene is TRBV30, the J gene TRBJ1-2; TRBD1 matches 8 bases. Per germline, CDR1 GTSNPN and CDR2 SVGIG (reference sequence). The V segment lost 2 bases and the J segment 8 bases; nucleotides outside the gene matches: 10. This CDR3 is 14 amino acids long. The CDR3 here is CAWSTRQGMRGYTF. The CDR3 nucleotides are TGTGCCTGGAGTACTAGACAGGGGATGAGAGGCTACACCTTC. The full variable domain, rest sourced from reference TRBV30 and TRBJ1-2, is SQTIHQWPATLVQPVGSPLSLECTVEGTSNPNLYWYRQAAGRGLQLLFYSVGIGQISSEVPQNLSASRPQDRQFILSSKKLLLSDSGFYLCAWSTRQGMRGYTFGSGTRLTVV.

The chain employs TRBV15 and TRBJ2-1; 10 bases match TRBD1. Trimming cost V 0 bases and J 7 bases; bases outside gene matches: 6. In germline, CDR1 is LNHNV, CDR2 YYDKDF (reference sequence). This CDR3 region has 16 residues. The CDR3 coding sequence is TGTGCCACCAGCAGAGAGCGACAGGGGGCTTCGAATGAGCAGTTCTTC. Protein product: CATSRERQGASNEQFF.

J is TRBJ2-3 and V is TRBV6-5; 8 bases are a match to TRBD2. From germline, CDR1 is MNHEY and CDR2 SVGAGI. The CDR3 is 14 residues long. Trimming removed 6 bases from V and 2 bases from J; junction bases left unmatched: 4. CDR3 sequence (DNA): TGTGCCAGCAGAGCGGGAGTTTCCACAGATACGCAGTATTTT. This gives the protein CASRAGVSTDTQYF.

V gene TRBV10-2 combines with J gene TRBJ2-3; D gene unclear. V gave up 7 bases and J gave up 4 bases, with 9 bases separating them. The CDR3 is 12 amino acids. Germline values: CDR1 WSHSY, CDR2 SAAADI. This CDR3 is CASTRVSDTQYF. The CDR3 bases are TGCGCCAGCACCCGGGTATCAGATACGCAGTATTTT.

V and J are TRBV29-1 and TRBJ2-1; no clear D. The germline V gene encodes CDR1 SQVTM and CDR2 ANQGSEA. Trimming pared 4 bases from V and 0 bases from J, leaving 7 bases between. The CDR3 loop spans 13 amino acids. Written as DNA, the CDR3 is TGCAGCGTTGGGCCAACCTCCTACAATGAGCAGTTCTTC. Amino acids: CSVGPTSYNEQFF.

This sequence joins TRBV2 and TRBJ2-7, with TRBD1 as a possible D gene (6 bases). Germline V gene sequence: CDR1 SNHLY, CDR2 FYNNEI. Trimming took off 3 bases at V and 9 bases at J, with 15 bases between the two ends. The CDR3 sequence is 13 residues long. CDR3 protein: CASSDESQGRQYF. The CDR3 DNA is TGTGCCAGCAGTGATGAAAGCCAGGGGAGGCAGTACTTC.

The chain combines TRBV12-5 with TRBJ1-4; 7 nucleotides agree with TRBD1. The CDR3 consists of 13 residues. CDR1 LGHNT and CDR2 FRNRAP come from the germline V gene. Losses at the gene ends were 4 bases for V and 8 bases for J; bases not matched to a gene: 4. CDR3 sequence: CASGSWTGEKLFF. In DNA form, the CDR3 reads TGTGCTAGTGGTTCCTGGACAGGAGAAAAACTGTTTTTT. The whole variable domain, remainder taken from reference TRBV12-5 and TRBJ1-4, is DARVTQTPRHKVTEMGQEVTMRCQPILGHNTVFWYRQTMMQGLELLAYFRNRAPLDDSGMPKDRFSAEMPDATLATLKIQPSEPRDSAVYFCASGSWTGEKLFFGSGTQLSVL.

The J gene is TRBJ1-2, the V gene TRBV4-3, with 7 bases identical to TRBD1. The trim removed 0 bases at V and 8 bases at J, leaving 6 bases unmatched. Germline CDR1 LGHNA, CDR2 YSLEER. The length of the CDR3 is 14 residues. CDR3 nucleotide sequence: TGCGCCAGCAGCCAAGATCAGGGGGTGGGGGGCTACACCTTC. This encodes CASSQDQGVGGYTF.